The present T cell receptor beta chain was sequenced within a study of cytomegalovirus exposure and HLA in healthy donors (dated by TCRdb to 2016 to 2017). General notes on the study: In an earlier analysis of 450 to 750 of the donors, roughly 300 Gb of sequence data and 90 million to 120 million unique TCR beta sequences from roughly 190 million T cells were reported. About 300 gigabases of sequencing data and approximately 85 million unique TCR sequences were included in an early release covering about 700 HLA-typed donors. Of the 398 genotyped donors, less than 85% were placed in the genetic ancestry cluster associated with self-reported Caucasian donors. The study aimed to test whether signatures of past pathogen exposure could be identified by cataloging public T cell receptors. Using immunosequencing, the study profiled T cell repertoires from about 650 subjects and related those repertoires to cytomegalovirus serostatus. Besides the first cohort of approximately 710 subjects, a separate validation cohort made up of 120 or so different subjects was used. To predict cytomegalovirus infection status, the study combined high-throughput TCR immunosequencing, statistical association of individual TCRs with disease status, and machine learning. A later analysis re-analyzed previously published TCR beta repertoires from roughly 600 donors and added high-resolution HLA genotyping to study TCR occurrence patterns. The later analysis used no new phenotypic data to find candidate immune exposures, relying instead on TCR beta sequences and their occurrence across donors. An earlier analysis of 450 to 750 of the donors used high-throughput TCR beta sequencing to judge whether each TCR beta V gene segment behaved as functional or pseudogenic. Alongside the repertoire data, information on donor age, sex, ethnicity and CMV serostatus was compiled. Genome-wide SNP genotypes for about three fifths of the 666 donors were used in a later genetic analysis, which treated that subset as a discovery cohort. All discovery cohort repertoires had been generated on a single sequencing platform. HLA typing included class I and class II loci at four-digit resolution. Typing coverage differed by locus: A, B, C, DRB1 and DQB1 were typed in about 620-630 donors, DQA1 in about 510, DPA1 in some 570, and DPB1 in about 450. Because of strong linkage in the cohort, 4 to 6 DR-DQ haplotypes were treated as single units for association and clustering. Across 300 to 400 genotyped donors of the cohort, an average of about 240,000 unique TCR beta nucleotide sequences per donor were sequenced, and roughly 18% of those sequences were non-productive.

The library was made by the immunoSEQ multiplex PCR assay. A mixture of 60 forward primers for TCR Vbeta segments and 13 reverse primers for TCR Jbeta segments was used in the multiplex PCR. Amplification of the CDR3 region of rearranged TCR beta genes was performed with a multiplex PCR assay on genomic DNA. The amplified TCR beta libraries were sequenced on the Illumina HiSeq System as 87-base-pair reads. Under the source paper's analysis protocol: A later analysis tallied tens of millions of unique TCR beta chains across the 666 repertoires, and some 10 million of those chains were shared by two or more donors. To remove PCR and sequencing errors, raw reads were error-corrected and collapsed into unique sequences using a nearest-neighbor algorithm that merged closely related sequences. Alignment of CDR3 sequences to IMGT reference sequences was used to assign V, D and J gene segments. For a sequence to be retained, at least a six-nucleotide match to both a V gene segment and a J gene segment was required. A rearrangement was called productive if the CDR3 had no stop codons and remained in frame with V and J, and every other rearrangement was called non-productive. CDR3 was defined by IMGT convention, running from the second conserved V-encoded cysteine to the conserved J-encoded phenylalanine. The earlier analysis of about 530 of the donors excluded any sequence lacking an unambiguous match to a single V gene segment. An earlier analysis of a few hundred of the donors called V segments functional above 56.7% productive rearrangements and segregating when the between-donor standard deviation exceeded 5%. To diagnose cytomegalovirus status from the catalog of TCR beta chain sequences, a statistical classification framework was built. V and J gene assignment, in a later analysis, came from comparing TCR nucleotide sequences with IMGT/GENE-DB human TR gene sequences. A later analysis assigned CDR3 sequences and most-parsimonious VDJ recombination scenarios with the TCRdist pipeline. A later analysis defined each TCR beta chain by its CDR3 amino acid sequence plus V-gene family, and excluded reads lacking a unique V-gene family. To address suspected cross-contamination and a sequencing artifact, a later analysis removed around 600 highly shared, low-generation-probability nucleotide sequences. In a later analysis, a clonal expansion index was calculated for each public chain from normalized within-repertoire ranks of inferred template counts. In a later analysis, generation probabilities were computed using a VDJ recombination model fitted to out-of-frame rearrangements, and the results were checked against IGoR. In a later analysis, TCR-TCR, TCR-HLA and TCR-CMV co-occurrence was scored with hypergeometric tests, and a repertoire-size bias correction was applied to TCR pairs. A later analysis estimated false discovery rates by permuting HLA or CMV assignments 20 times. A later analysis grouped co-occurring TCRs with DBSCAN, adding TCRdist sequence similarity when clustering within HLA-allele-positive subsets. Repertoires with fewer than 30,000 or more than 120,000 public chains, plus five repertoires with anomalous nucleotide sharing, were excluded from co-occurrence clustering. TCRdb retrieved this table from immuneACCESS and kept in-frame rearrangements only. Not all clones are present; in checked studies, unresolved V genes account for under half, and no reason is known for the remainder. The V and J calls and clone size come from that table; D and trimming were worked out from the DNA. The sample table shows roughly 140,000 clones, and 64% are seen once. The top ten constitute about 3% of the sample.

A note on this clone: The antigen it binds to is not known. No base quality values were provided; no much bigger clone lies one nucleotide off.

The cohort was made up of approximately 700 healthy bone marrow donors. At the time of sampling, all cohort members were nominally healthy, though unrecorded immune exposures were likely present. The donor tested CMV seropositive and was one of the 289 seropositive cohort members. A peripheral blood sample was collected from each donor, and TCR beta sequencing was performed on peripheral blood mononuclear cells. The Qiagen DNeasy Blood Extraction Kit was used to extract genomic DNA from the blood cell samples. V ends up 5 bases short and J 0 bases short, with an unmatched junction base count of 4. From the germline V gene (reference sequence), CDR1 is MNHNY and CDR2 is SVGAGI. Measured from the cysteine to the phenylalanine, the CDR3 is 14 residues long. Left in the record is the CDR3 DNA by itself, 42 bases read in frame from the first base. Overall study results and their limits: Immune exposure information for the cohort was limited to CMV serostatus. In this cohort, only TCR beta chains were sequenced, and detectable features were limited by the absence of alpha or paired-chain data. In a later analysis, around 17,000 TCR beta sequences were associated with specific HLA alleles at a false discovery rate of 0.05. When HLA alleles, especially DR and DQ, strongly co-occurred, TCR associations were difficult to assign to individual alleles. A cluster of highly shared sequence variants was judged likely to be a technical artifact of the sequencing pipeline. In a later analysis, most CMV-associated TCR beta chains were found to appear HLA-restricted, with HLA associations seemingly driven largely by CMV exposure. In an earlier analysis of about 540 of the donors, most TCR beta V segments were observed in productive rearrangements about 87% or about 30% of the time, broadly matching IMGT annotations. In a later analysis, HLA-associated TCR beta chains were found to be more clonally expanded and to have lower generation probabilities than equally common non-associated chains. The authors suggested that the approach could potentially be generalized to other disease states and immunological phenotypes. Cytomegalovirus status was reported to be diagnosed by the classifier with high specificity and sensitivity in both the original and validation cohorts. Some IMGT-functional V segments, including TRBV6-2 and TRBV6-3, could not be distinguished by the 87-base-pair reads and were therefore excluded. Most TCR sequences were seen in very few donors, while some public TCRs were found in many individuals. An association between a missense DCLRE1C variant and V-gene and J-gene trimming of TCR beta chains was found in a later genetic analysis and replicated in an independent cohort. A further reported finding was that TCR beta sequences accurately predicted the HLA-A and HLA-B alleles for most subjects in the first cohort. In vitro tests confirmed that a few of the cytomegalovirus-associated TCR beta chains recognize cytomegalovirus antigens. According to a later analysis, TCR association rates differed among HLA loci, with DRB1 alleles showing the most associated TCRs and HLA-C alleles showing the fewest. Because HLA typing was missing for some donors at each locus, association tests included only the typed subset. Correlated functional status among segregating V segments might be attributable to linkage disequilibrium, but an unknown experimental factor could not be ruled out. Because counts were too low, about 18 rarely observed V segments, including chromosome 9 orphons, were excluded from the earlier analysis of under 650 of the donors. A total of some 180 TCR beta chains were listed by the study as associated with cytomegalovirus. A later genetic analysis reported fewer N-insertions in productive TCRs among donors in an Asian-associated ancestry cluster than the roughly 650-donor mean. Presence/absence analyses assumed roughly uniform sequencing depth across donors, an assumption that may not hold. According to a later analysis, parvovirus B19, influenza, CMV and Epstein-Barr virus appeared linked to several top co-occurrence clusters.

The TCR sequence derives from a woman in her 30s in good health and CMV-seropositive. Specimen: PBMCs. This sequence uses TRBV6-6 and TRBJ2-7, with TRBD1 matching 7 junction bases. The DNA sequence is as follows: TGTGCCAGCAGTCCCAGGGGGTACTCCTACGAGCAGTACTTC. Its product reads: CASSPRGYSYEQYF.